This T cell receptor beta chain was sequenced for a study of brain metastases from non-small cell lung cancer. Per germline, CDR1 LGHDT and CDR2 YNNKEL (reference sequence). This CDR3 spans 13 amino acids. Trimming stripped 2 bases from V and 6 bases from J, with 8 bases between. Method: immunoSEQ multiplex PCR; TCRdb's copy keeps in-frame clones and lacks some. The profile covers 1,500 to 2,000 clones, with around nine tenths appearing a single time and about 2.9% taken by the ten largest. This clonotype was obtained from a donor at least 40 years old with non-small cell lung cancer. Sample: tissue from a brain metastasis. J is TRBJ2-1 and V is TRBV3-1 (or the pseudogene TRBV3-2); perhaps TRBD1 as D (5 bases). In DNA form, the CDR3 reads TGTGCCAGCAGCCAAAGGGGCATCAATGAGCAGTTCTTC. Its protein is CASSQRGINEQFF.